This TCR beta chain comes out of a study of technical replicates of blood from several donors. The germline V gene has CDR1 SGHNT and CDR2 YYREEE (reference sequence). Trimming cost V 4 bases and J 0 bases; bases outside gene matches: 12. The CDR3 is 18 residues long. Method: immunoSEQ multiplex PCR; TCRdb's copy keeps in-frame clones and lacks some. The repertoire holds around 58,000 clones, with more than 85% as singletons. The chain is built from TRBV5-4 and TRBJ2-2, with 7 bases identical to TRBD2. Input material: PBMCs. This TCR was recovered from a human donor in good health. Some clones in this sample may be carry-over from other donors' samples. The CDR3 is CASSDGLVARANTGELFF. The CDR3 DNA is TGTGCCAGCAGCGACGGACTAGTAGCCCGGGCGAACACCGGGGAGCTGTTTTTT. The variable domain in full, with the rest retrieved from reference TRBV5-4 and TRBJ2-2, is ETGVTQSPTHLIKTRGQQVTLRCSSQSGHNTVSWYQQALGQGPQFIFQYYREEENGRGNFPPRFSGLQFPNYSSELNVNALELDDSALYLCASSDGLVARANTGELFFGEGSRLTVL.